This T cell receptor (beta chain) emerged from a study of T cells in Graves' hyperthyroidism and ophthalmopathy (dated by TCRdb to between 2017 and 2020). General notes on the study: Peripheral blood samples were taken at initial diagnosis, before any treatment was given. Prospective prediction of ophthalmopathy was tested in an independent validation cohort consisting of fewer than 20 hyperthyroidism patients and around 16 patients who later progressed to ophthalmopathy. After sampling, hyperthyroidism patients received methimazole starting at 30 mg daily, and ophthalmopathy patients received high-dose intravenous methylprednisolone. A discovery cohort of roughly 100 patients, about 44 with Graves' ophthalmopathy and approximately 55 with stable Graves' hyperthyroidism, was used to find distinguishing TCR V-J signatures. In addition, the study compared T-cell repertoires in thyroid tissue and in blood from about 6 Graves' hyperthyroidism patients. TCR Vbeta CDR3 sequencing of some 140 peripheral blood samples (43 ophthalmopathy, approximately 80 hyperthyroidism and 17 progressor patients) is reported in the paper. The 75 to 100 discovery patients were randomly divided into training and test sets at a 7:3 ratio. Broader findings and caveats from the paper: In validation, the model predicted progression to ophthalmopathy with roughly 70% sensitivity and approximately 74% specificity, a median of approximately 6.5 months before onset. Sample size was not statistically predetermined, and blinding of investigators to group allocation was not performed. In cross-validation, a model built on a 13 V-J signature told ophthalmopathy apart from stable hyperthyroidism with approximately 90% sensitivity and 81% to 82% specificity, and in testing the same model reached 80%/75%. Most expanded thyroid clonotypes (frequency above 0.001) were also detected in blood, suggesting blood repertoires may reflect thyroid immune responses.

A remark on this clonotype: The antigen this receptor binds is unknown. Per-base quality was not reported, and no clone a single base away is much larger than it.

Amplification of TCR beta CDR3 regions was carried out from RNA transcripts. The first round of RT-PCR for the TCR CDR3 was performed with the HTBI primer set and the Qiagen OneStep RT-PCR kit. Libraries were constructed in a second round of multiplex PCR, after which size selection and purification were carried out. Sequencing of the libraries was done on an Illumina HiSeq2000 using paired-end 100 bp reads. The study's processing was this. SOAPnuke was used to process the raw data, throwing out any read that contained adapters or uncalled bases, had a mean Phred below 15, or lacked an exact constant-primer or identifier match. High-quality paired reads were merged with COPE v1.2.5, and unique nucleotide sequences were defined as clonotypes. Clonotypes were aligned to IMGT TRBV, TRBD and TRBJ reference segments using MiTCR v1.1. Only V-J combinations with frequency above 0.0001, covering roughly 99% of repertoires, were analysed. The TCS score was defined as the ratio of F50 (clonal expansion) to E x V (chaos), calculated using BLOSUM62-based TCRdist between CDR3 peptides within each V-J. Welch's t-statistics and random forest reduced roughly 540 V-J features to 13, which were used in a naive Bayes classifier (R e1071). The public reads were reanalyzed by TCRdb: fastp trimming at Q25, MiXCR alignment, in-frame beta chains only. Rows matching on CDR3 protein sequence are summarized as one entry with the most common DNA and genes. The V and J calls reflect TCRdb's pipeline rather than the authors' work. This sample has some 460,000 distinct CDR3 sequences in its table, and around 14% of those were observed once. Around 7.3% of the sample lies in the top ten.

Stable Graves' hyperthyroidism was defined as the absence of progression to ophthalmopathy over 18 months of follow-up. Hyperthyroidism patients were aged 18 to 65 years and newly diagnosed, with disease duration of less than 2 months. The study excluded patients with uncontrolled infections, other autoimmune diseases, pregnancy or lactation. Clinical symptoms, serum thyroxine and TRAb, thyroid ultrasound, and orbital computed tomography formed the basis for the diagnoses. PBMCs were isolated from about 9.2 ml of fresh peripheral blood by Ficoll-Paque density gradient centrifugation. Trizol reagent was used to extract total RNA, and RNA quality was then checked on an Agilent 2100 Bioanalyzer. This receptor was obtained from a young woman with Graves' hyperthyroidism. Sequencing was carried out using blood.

CDR3 sequence: CASSSVKGPPRIGELFF. The DNA is TGCGCCAGCAGCTCGGTTAAGGGGCCTCCCCGCATCGGGGAGCTGTTTTTT. The chain employs TRBV5-1 and TRBJ2-2, with TRBD1 perhaps the D gene, on 5 matching bases. A distance of 22 bases separates the germline ends of V and J, which lose 3 bases and 7 bases respectively. As encoded in the germline V gene, CDR1 is SGHRS while CDR2 is YFSETQ. The CDR3 starts with the cysteine, ends with the phenylalanine, and has 17 residues. This entry keeps only the CDR3 DNA: 51 bases, framed from base 1. Outside the CDR3, residues come from the reference TRBV5-1 and TRBJ2-2 proteins, so the full variable domain is: KAGVTQTPRYLIKTRGQQVTLSCSPISGHRSVSWYQQTPGQGLQFLFEYFSETQRNKGNFPGRFSGRQFSNSRSEMNVSTLELGDSALYLCASSSVKGPPRIGELFFGEGSRLTVL.